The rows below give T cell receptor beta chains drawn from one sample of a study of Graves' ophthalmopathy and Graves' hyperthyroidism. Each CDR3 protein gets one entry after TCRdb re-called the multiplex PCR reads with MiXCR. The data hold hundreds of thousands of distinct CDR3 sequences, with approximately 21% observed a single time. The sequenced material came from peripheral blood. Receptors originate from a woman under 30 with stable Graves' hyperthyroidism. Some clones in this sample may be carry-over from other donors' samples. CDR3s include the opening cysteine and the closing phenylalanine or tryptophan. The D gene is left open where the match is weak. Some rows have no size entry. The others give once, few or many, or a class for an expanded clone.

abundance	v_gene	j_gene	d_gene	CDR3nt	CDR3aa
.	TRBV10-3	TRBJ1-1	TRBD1	TGTGCCACAACCGGGACAGGGGTTGGTACTGAAGCTTTCTTT	CATTGTGVGTEAFF
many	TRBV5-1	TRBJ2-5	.	TGCGCCAGCAGCTTGGGACATTTGGACAGCGGCCAAGAGACCCAGTACTTC	CASSLGHLDSGQETQYF
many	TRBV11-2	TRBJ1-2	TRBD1	TGTGCCAGCAGCCAGGGGGCAGGGATCAACTATGGCTACACCTTC	CASSQGAGINYGYTF
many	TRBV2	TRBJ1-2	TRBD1	TGTGCCAGCAGTGCGGGGGACAGGGGGCGAGGTGGCTACACCTTC	CASSAGDRGRGGYTF
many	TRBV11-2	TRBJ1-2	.	TGTGCCAGCAGCTTGGGACTGGGGTATGGCTACACCTTC	CASSLGLGYGYTF
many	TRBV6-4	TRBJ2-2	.	TGTGCCAGCAAGGCGGCCGGGAGTATCACCGGGGAGCTGTTTTTT	CASKAAGSITGELFF
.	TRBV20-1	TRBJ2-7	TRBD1	TGCAGTGCTAGAGATCTGATACAGGGGGAGTACTTC	CSARDLIQGEYF
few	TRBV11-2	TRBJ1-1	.	TGTGCCAGCAGCCCCGCATTGGGGGGGAACACTGAAGCTTTCTTT	CASSPALGGNTEAFF
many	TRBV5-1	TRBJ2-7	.	TGCGCCAGCAGCTTGGGGGTTAAGGACTACGAGCAGTACTTC	CASSLGVKDYEQYF
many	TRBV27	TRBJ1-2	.	TGTGCCAGCAGCCCTAGGACGGGTAACTATGGCTACACCTTC	CASSPRTGNYGYTF
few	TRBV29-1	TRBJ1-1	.	TGCAGCGTACAAGAGGGCCCGGGTACTGAAGCTTTCTTT	CSVQEGPGTEAFF
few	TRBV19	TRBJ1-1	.	TGTGCCAGTAGTATAGCGGCAGGGCCTGAAGCTTTCTTT	CASSIAAGPEAFF
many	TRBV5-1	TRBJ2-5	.	TGCGCCAGCAGCCAAATGACAGGCCGGTTCGGCCAAGAGACCCAGTACTTC	CASSQMTGRFGQETQYF
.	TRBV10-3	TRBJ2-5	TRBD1	TGTGCCACCAGGTTGACAGGGTACGAGACCCAGTACTTC	CATRLTGYETQYF
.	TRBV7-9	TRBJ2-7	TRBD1	TGTGCCAGCTCACCTAATTCGGGACAGGGCAACGAGCAGTACTTC	CASSPNSGQGNEQYF
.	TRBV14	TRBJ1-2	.	TGTGCCAGCAGCCAAGATGGGGGCCTACCACCTAACTATGGCTACACCTTC	CASSQDGGLPPNYGYTF
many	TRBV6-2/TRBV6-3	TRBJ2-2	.	TGTGCCAGCAGAGCTACAGTCACCGGGGAGCTGTTTTTT	CASRATVTGELFF
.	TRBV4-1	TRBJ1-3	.	TGCGCCAGCAGCCAAGATCCGGGAAACACCATGTATTTT	CASSQDPGNTMYF
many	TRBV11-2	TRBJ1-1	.	TGTGCCAGCAGCCCAGGATTGACTGAAGCTTTCTTT	CASSPGLTEAFF
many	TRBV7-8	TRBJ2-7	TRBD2	TGTGCCAGCGGAAACGGACTAGCGGTCTACGAGCAGTACTTC	CASGNGLAVYEQYF
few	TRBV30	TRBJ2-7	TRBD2	TGTGCCTGTCAACTAGCGGGGTATTACGAGCAGTACTTC	CACQLAGYYEQYF
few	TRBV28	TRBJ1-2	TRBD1	TGTGCCAGCGGCCGGGACAGGTCCTATGGCTACACCTTC	CASGRDRSYGYTF
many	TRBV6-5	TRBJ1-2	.	TGTGCCAGCAGTTACCTCGACGGGGACTATGGCTACACCTTC	CASSYLDGDYGYTF
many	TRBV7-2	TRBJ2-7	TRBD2	TGTGCCAGCAGCTTAGCCAGGACTAGCGGGATTGGAGAGCAGTACTTC	CASSLARTSGIGEQYF
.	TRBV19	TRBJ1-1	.	TGTGCCACTAGCCTCGGGGACACTGAAGCTTTCTTT	CATSLGDTEAFF
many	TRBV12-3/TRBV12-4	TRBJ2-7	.	TGTGCCAGCAGCCCCGTGAGGGGGGTGGAGGAGCAGTACTTC	CASSPVRGVEEQYF
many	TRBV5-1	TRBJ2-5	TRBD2	TGCGCCAGCAGCACGCGCCGGGGGGGCGAAGATGAGACCCAGTACTTC	CASSTRRGGEDETQYF
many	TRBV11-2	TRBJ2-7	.	TGTGCCAGCAGCTGGGGGGACTTGCGACGGGTCGAGCAGTACTTC	CASSWGDLRRVEQYF
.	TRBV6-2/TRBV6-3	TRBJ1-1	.	TGTGCCAGCAGCCCTGTGAGAGGTGGGATTTCGAACACTGAAGCTTTCTTT	CASSPVRGGISNTEAFF
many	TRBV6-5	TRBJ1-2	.	TGTGCCACCGATGTTATAGGGGGACGGTATGGCTACACCTTC	CATDVIGGRYGYTF
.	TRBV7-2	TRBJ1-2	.	TGTGCCAGCAGCTTAGCGGTGACAGCGGGTGGCTACACCTTC	CASSLAVTAGGYTF
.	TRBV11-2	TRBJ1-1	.	TGTGCCAGCAGCTCGACCGGGGGTAGTCGGAACACTGAAGCTTTCTTT	CASSSTGGSRNTEAFF
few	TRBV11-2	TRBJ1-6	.	TGTGCCAGCGGGAGTTTAGGGTATAGTTCACCCCTCCACTTT	CASGSLGYSSPLHF
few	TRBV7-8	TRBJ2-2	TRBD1	TGTGCCAGCACGTGGGGGACAGGGGGCGTCGGGGAGCTGTTTTTT	CASTWGTGGVGELFF
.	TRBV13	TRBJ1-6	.	.	CASSLTESYEQYFGPGGSPLHF
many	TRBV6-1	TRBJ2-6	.	TGTGCCAGCAGGAACAGGGTTGGTGGGGCCAACGTCCTGACTTTC	CASRNRVGGANVLTF
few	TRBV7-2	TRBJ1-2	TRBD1	TGTGCCAGCAGCCCGACCTCCCGGGACAGCTATGGCTACACCTTC	CASSPTSRDSYGYTF
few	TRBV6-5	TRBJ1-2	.	TGTGCCAGCAGTTACTCGAAGGCCGATGGCTACACCTTC	CASSYSKADGYTF
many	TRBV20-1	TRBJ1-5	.	TGCAGTGCTAGGAGGCAGGGGAGGTCAAATAATCAGCCCCAGCATTTT	CSARRQGRSNNQPQHF
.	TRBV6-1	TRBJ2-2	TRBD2	TGTGCCAGCGCCCGGGGGGGTACCGGGGAGCTGTTTTTT	CASARGGTGELFF
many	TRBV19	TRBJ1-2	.	TGTGCCAGTAGTATTGTTGGTGCTGGCTACACCTTC	CASSIVGAGYTF
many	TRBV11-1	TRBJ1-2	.	TGTGCCAGCAGCTTCCGGGGGGGGCTTCGCGGCTACACCTTC	CASSFRGGLRGYTF
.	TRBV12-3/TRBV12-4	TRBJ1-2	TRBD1	TGTGCCAGCAGATCCACCGGGACAGGGATCTTGCGTGGCTACACCTTC	CASRSTGTGILRGYTF
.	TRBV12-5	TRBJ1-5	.	TGTGCTAGTTTTTCTGGGTTCAATCAGCCCCAGCATTTT	CASFSGFNQPQHF
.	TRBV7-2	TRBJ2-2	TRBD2	TGTGCCAGCAGCTCTAGCGGGGGCCTTACTTCCGGGGAGCTGTTTTTT	CASSSSGGLTSGELFF
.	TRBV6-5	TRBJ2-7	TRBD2	TGTGCCAGCAGTTACGAGACTAGCGGGAGTGAGCAGTACTTC	CASSYETSGSEQYF
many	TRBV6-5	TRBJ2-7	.	TGTGCCAGCAGTTACTCGATCCCCATCATAAAACCCTACGAGCAGTACTTC	CASSYSIPIIKPYEQYF
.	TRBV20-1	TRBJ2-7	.	TGCAGTGCTAGAGATCCGTCTCACATCAGCGGCTACGAGCAGTACTTC	CSARDPSHISGYEQYF